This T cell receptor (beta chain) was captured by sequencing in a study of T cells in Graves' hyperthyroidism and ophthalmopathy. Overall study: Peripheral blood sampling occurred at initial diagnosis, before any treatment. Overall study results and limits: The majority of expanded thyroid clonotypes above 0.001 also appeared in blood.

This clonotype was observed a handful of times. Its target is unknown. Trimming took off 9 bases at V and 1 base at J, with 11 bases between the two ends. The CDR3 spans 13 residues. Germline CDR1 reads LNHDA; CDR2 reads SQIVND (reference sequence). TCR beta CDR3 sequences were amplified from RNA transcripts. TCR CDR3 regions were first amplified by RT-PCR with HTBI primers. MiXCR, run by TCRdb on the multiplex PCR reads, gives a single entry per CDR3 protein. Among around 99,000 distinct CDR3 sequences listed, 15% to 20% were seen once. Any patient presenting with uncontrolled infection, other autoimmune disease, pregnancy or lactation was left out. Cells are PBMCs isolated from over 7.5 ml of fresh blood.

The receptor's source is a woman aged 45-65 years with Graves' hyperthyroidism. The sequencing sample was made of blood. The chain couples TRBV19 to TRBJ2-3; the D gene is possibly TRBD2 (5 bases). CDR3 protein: CASRVGGTDTQYF. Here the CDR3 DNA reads TGTGCCAGCCGGGTGGGAGGCACAGATACGCAGTATTTT.